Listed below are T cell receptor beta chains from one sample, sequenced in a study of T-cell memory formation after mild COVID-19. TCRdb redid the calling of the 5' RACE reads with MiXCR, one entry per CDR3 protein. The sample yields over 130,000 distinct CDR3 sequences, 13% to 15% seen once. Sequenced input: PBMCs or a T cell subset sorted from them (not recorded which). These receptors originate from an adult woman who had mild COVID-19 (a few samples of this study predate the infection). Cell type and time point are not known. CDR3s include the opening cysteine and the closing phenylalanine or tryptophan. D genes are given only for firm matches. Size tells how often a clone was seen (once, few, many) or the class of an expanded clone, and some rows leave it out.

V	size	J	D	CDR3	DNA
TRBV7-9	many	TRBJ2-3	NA	CASSLASDTDTQYF	TGTGCCAGCAGCTTAGCGTCGGACACAGATACGCAGTATTTT
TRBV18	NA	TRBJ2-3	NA	CASSPEIRDRSDTQYF	TGTGCCAGCTCACCAGAAATCAGGGATCGGTCAGATACGCAGTATTTT
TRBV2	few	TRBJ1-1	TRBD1	CASTSGQGRTEAFF	TGTGCCAGCACTTCGGGACAGGGCCGTACTGAAGCTTTCTTT
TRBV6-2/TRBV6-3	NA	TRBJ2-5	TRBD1	CASSYGRQGRETQYF	TGTGCCAGCAGTTACGGGAGACAGGGAAGGGAGACCCAGTACTTC
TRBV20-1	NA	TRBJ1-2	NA	CSARAGGSYGYTF	TGCAGTGCTAGAGCCGGGGGATCCTATGGCTACACCTTC
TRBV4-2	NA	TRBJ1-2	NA	CASRPLQGAHGYTF	TGTGCCAGCAGGCCACTACAGGGAGCGCATGGCTACACCTTC
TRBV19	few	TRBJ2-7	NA	CATEDEEQYF	TGTGCCACCGAGGATGAAGAGCAGTACTTC
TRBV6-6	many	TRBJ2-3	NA	CASSDPRGVHTQYF	TGTGCCAGCAGTGACCCGCGGGGTGTACATACGCAGTATTTT
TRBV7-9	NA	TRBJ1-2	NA	CASSRTDNYGYTF	TGTGCCAGCAGCCGGACGGATAACTATGGCTACACCTTC
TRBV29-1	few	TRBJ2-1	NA	CSVVEAPPYEQFF	TGCAGCGTTGTTGAGGCGCCACCGTATGAGCAGTTCTTC